One sample yielded the 20 T cell receptor beta chains listed below, sequenced in a study of blood T cell repertoires in COVID-19. The method was immunoSEQ multiplex PCR; TCRdb's version includes in-frame clones alone and lacks a portion of them. Of about 220,000 clones listed, around four fifths are singletons. The sequenced sample was peripheral blood. The source of these receptors is a man aged 25-45 years with active or convalescent COVID-19.

The chain uses TRBV2 and TRBJ2-3, with D possibly TRBD1 on 7 matching bases. The V and J ends lost 6 bases and 1 base respectively, with 14 bases between them. This CDR3 contains 15 residues. Per the germline V gene, CDR1 is SNHLY and CDR2 is FYNNEI. The CDR3 protein is CASREGGQRTDTQYF. For the CDR3, the DNA is TGTGCCAGCAGGGAGGGGGGACAGCGCACAGATACGCAGTATTTT.

This chain joins TRBV5-6 and TRBJ2-3, with TRBD2 matching over 16 bases. The junction had 7 bases not matched to a gene; V was cut back by 4 bases and J by 11 bases. The CDR3 is made up of 15 amino acids. CDR1 SGHDT and CDR2 YYEEEE come from the germline V gene. The CDR3 region is CASSTGLAGGPWQYF. In nucleotides, the CDR3 is TGTGCCAGCAGCACGGGACTAGCGGGGGGGCCGTGGCAGTATTTT.

J is TRBJ1-4 and V is TRBV5-4; 7 bases agree with TRBD1. The germline CDR1 and CDR2 sequences are SGHNT and YYREEE (reference sequence). J gave up 0 bases and V 5 bases, and 7 bases lay outside the gene matches. The CDR3 is 16 amino acids. CDR3 coding DNA: TGTGCCAGCAGTCCTGGGACAGCTGCAACTAATGAAAAACTGTTTTTT. This gives the protein CASSPGTAATNEKLFF.

This sequence joins TRBV6-5 and TRBJ2-2; D is ambiguous. This CDR3 has 14 residues. V lost 8 bases, J lost 3 bases, and 13 bases lay in between. Germline V gene data show CDR1 as MNHEY and CDR2 as SVGAGI. This CDR3 is CASSVARYTGELFF. The CDR3 DNA follows: TGTGCCAGCTCTGTCGCGAGATACACCGGGGAGCTGTTTTTT.

The J gene is TRBJ2-1, the V gene TRBV29-1; 9 nucleotides agree with TRBD2. Germline V lookup: CDR1 SQVTM, CDR2 ANQGSEA. V shed 6 bases and J 4 bases; nucleotides not matched to a gene: 7. This CDR3 region has 14 residues. The CDR3 is CSVGVAGAYNEQFF. DNA of the CDR3: TGCAGCGTGGGGGTAGCGGGGGCTTACAATGAGCAGTTCTTC.

The J gene is TRBJ1-1, the V gene TRBV3-1 (or the pseudogene TRBV3-2); the D gene is possibly TRBD1 (6 bases). Germline CDR1 LGHDT, CDR2 YNNKEL (reference sequence). V lost 3 bases to trimming and J lost 12 bases, with 14 bases between them. This CDR3 comprises 12 residues. DNA of the CDR3: TGTGCCAGCAGCCATGGGGAGGGGGTGACTTTCTTT. This codes for CASSHGEGVTFF.

Here the CDR3 reads CASSVVAGGPGEKLFF. CDR3 in DNA: TGTGCCAGCAGCGTAGTGGCAGGGGGTCCAGGTGAAAAACTGTTTTTT. The V call is TRBV9, the J call TRBJ1-4, with 7 positions matching TRBD1. Germline assignment: CDR1 SGDLS and CDR2 YYNGEE. The ends lost 0 bases at V and 7 bases at J; junction bases unmatched: 9. CDR3 length: 16 residues.

The genes are TRBV25-1 and TRBJ1-2; TRBD1 matches at 9 bases. V trimming: 3 bases; J trimming: 4 bases; junction bases outside the gene matches: 6. The CDR3 has 15 amino acids. CDR1 and CDR2 (germline): MGHDK, SYGVNS. The CDR3 DNA reads TGTGCCAGCAGTGATCGGGGACAGGGACTCTATGGCTACACCTTC. This translates into CASSDRGQGLYGYTF.

The chain joins TRBV5-1 to TRBJ2-5; tentatively, D is TRBD2 (5 bases). The CDR3 spans 14 residues. Germline V gene data show CDR1 as SGHRS and CDR2 as YFSETQ. Trimming took off 4 bases at V and 0 bases at J, with 10 bases between the two ends. The CDR3 loop is CASSRTVNQETQYF. The CDR3 DNA is TGCGCCAGCAGCCGGACTGTTAACCAAGAGACCCAGTACTTC. The whole variable domain, remainder taken from reference TRBV5-1 and TRBJ2-5, is KAGVTQTPRYLIKTRGQQVTLSCSPISGHRSVSWYQQTPGQGLQFLFEYFSETQRNKGNFPGRFSGRQFSNSRSEMNVSTLELGDSALYLCASSRTVNQETQYFGPGTRLLVL.

This chain links TRBV2 with TRBJ1-3; no definite D call. Deletions cut 4 bases from V and 4 bases from J, with 11 bases between. The CDR3 length is 14 residues. Looked up from germline, CDR1 is SNHLY and CDR2 is FYNNEI. CDR3 bases: TGTGCCAGCAGTGGCGAGGTCCGCGGAAACACCATATATTTT. It codes for CASSGEVRGNTIYF.

The chain couples TRBV6-2 or TRBV6-3 to TRBJ1-3; no clear D. CDR1 is MNHEY and CDR2 is SVGEGT in the germline V gene. Trimming removed 1 base from V and 7 bases from J, with 5 bases in between. The CDR3 loop spans 12 amino acids. The CDR3: CASSYFGNTIYF. Here the CDR3 DNA reads TGTGCCAGCAGTTACTTCGGGAACACCATATATTTT.

The V gene is TRBV10-3, the J gene TRBJ1-6; the D gene is possibly TRBD1 (6 bases). The V and J ends lost 9 bases and 7 bases respectively, with 16 bases between them. Germline CDR1 and CDR2: ENHRY and SYGVKD. The CDR3 has 14 residues. CDR3 DNA: TGTGCCATTACCCCCTCACAGGGAAATTCACCCCTCCACTTT. This sequence encodes CAITPSQGNSPLHF.

This sequence joins TRBV19 and TRBJ2-3, with TRBD1 as a possible D gene (6 bases). Trimming removed 3 bases from V and 3 bases from J, with 10 bases in between. This CDR3 spans 14 amino acids. The germline V gene encodes CDR1 LNHDA and CDR2 SQIVND (reference sequence). The CDR3 loop reads CASSITGQTDTQYF. CDR3 DNA sequence: TGTGCCAGTAGTATTACAGGGCAGACAGATACGCAGTATTTT. Supplemented by reference TRBV19 and TRBJ2-3, the full variable domain reads DGGITQSPKYLFRKEGQNVTLSCEQNLNHDAMYWYRQDPGQGLRLIYYSQIVNDFQKGDIAEGYSVSREKKESFPLTVTSAQKNPTAFYLCASSITGQTDTQYFGPGTRLTVL.

This chain links TRBV27 with TRBJ2-3; 10 bases line up with TRBD2. CDR3 length equals 14 residues. The V and J ends lost 7 bases and 3 bases, in that order; junction bases with no gene match: 4. Germline CDR1 and CDR2: MNHEY and SMNVEV (reference sequence). The CDR3 coding sequence is TGTGCCAGCAAAACTAGCGGGGTTACAGATACGCAGTATTTT. As protein: CASKTSGVTDTQYF.

The rearrangement uses TRBV18 and TRBJ1-1; possible D gene TRBD1, 5 bases. V was trimmed by 3 bases and J by 7 bases, leaving 12 bases between them. CDR1 is KGHSH and CDR2 is LQKENI in the germline V gene. The CDR3 sequence is 13 residues long. The CDR3 loop reads CASSPFQGDEAFF. CDR3 bases: TGTGCCAGCTCACCTTTCCAGGGCGATGAAGCTTTCTTT.

Note on this clone: The same CDR3 is also encoded by other DNA sequences in this sample. The V call is TRBV19, the J call TRBJ2-4; 7 bases are shared with TRBD2. The CDR3 is 14 residues long. J gave up 0 bases and V 6 bases, and 2 bases lay outside the gene matches. CDR1 is LNHDA, CDR2 SQIVND, per germline (reference sequence). CDR3 nucleotides: TGTGCCAGTAGACGGGGGGAAGCCAAAAACATTCAGTACTTC. This encodes CASRRGEAKNIQYF.

V is TRBV9 and J is TRBJ1-3; D perhaps matches TRBD1 (6 bases). Trimming left V 0 bases short and J 4 bases short, with 14 bases between. Germline CDR1 reads SGDLS; CDR2 reads YYNGEE. This CDR3 has 16 amino acids. In DNA form, the CDR3 reads TGTGCCAGCAGCGTAGACCAACAGGGAAAAGGAAACACCATATATTTT. It translates to CASSVDQQGKGNTIYF.

As concerns this clone: Different DNA sequences within this sample yield the same CDR3. The chain recombines TRBV5-1 with TRBJ2-3; TRBD2 agrees at 8 bases. V dropped 3 bases and J dropped 3; count of bases not matched to a gene: 6. Germline V gene sequence: CDR1 SGHRS, CDR2 YFSETQ. The CDR3 spans 15 residues. CDR3 coding DNA: TGCGCCAGCAGCTCCCTGGCGGGGGGTACAGATACGCAGTATTTT. Its translation is CASSSLAGGTDTQYF.

The rearrangement uses TRBV5-1 and TRBJ1-4; tentatively, D is TRBD1 (5 bases). The germline V gene encodes CDR1 SGHRS and CDR2 YFSETQ. The CDR3 runs to 14 residues. With 0 bases removed from V and 4 bases from J, the gap between germline ends came to 7 bases. The CDR3 region has the DNA TGCGCCAGCAGCTTGGCTGACAGTAATGAAAAACTGTTTTTT. This gives the protein CASSLADSNEKLFF. Full variable domain (remainder filled in from reference TRBV5-1 and TRBJ1-4): KAGVTQTPRYLIKTRGQQVTLSCSPISGHRSVSWYQQTPGQGLQFLFEYFSETQRNKGNFPGRFSGRQFSNSRSEMNVSTLELGDSALYLCASSLADSNEKLFFGSGTQLSVL.

This clone showed up just a few times. The rearrangement uses TRBV5-4 and TRBJ1-2, with 9 bases lining up with TRBD1. Trimming took 4 bases from V and 0 from J; bases not matched to a gene: 7. CDR1 and CDR2 from the germline V gene are SGHNT and YYREEE (reference sequence). CDR3 size: 16 residues. The CDR3 protein is CASSQGQGSSNYGYTF. The CDR3 nucleotides are TGTGCCAGCAGCCAAGGACAGGGGTCTTCTAACTATGGCTACACCTTC.